These 25 T cell receptor beta chains share one sample of origin, sequenced in a study of blood T cell repertoires in COVID-19. The repertoire was sequenced with immunoSEQ multiplex PCR; TCRdb's copy has only in-frame clones and lacks some. The data hold about 70,000 clones, with approximately 92% observed a single time. The sequencing input was peripheral blood. These receptors all come from a man in his forties or fifties with acute or convalescent COVID-19.

V usage is TRBV6-4 and J usage is TRBJ1-5; D gene unclear. The V end was cut by 10 bases, the J end by 5 bases, with 12 bases between. The CDR3 is 12 residues long. Germline CDR1 MRHNA, CDR2 SNTAGT. The CDR3 is CATQRGDQPQHF. CDR3 coding DNA: TGTGCCACTCAACGGGGAGATCAGCCCCAGCATTTT.

The chain has TRBV7-9 and TRBJ2-3; TRBD2 aligns across 13 bases. This CDR3 is built from 17 residues. The germline V gene has CDR1 SEHNR and CDR2 FQNEAQ (reference sequence). V shed 5 bases, J shed 0 bases, and the junction held 5 bases outside the gene matches. In DNA form, the CDR3 reads TGTGCCAGCAGCCTGCCGGGACTAGCGGGGAGCACAGATACGCAGTATTTT. This sequence encodes CASSLPGLAGSTDTQYF.

This clone was observed once. The V call is TRBV11-2, the J call TRBJ1-3, with a tentative D call TRBD1 (5 bases). The ends were cut back, 1 base at V and 1 base at J, with 20 bases in the middle. The CDR3 length is 19 residues. Germline V lookup: CDR1 SGHAT, CDR2 FQNNGV. Written as DNA, the CDR3 is TGTGCCAGCAGCTTAGCTTTAGGGGTCGATTTGGAGTCTGGAAACACCATATATTTT. Protein sequence: CASSLALGVDLESGNTIYF.

This clone was recorded once. The chain joins TRBV4-2 to TRBJ2-1; the match to TRBD2 covers 10 bases. The CDR3 spans 15 residues. Germline CDR1 is LGHNA and CDR2 is YNFKEQ. The junction had 6 bases not matched to a gene; V was cut back by 4 bases and J by 6 bases. In DNA, the CDR3 is TGTGCCAGCAGCCCCCAGGGGACTAGCGTCAATGAGCAGTTCTTC. Encoded protein: CASSPQGTSVNEQFF.

This chain connects TRBV12-3 or TRBV12-4 to TRBJ2-7; D not resolved. The V and J ends lost 7 bases and 2 bases respectively, with 12 bases between them. The CDR3 loop spans 13 amino acids. This CDR3 is CASKQTEAYEQYV. The DNA of the CDR3 is TGTGCCAGCAAACAGACGGAAGCCTACGAGCAGTACGTC.

The rearrangement uses TRBV9 and TRBJ2-3; the D gene is possibly TRBD2 (5 bases). This CDR3 has 15 amino acids. Germline assignment: CDR1 SGDLS and CDR2 YYNGEE. The germline V and J ends were trimmed by 2 bases and 4 bases, with 14 bases remaining between them. This CDR3 is CASSVSPTGADTQYF. The DNA of the CDR3 is TGTGCCAGCAGCGTCTCTCCCACCGGGGCAGATACGCAGTATTTT. Combining the CDR3 with reference TRBV9 and TRBJ2-3 gives the whole variable domain DSGVTQTPKHLITATGQRVTLRCSPRSGDLSVYWYQQSLDQGLQFLIQYYNGEERAKGNILERFSAQQFPDLHSELNLSSLELGDSALYFCASSVSPTGADTQYFGPGTRLTVL.

The chain has TRBV6-6 and TRBJ2-7; 8 bases are shared with TRBD1. V gave up 5 bases and J gave up 3 bases; unmatched junction bases: 3. This CDR3 has 13 residues. The germline V gene has CDR1 MNHNY and CDR2 SVGAGI (reference sequence). The CDR3 nucleotides read TGTGCCAGCAGTCGGGGACAGGACTACGAGCAGTACTTC. Its protein product is CASSRGQDYEQYF.

V usage is TRBV6-1 and J usage is TRBJ2-7, with D perhaps matching TRBD1 (5 bases). CDR1 is MNHNS and CDR2 is SASEGT in the germline V gene. V was pared by 2 bases and J by 7 bases, with 15 bases between. This CDR3 is built from 14 residues. The CDR3 is CASSERGDSREQYV. The CDR3 DNA is TGTGCCAGCAGTGAAAGGGGCGACTCGCGGGAGCAGTACGTC.

The chain employs TRBV28 and TRBJ2-2; 10 bases are a match to TRBD1. Per germline, CDR1 MDHEN and CDR2 SYDVKM. V was clipped by 4 bases and J by 7 bases; unmatched bases: 9. This CDR3 is built from 16 residues. The CDR3 DNA follows: TGTGCCAGCAGTTCACGACAGGGGGCTTTTCTCGGGGAGCTGTTTTTT. Protein sequence: CASSSRQGAFLGELFF.

V gene TRBV13 combines with J gene TRBJ2-7, with D perhaps TRBD2 (5 bases). The CDR3 length is 13 residues. V was clipped by 6 bases and J by 3 bases, with 12 bases between them. Germline V gives CDR1 PRHDT, CDR2 FYEKMQ (reference sequence). The DNA of the CDR3 is TGTGCCAGCAGACCAAGCGGATACTACGAGCAGTACTTC. Its protein is CASRPSGYYEQYF.

The genes are TRBV5-1 and TRBJ1-2; 7 positions agree with TRBD1. Germline V lookup: CDR1 SGHRS, CDR2 YFSETQ. With V trimmed by 4 bases and J by 4 bases, 10 bases remained unmatched. CDR3 length: 15 amino acids. The CDR3 region has the DNA TGCGCCAGCAGCCTAACGGAGGGGGCCAGCTATGGCTACACCTTC. Protein: CASSLTEGASYGYTF.

This chain links TRBV4-3 with TRBJ2-2; 8 bases fit TRBD2. From germline, CDR1 is LGHNA and CDR2 YSLEER. Trimming took 0 bases from V and 5 from J; bases not matched to a gene: 8. The CDR3 contains 17 residues. CDR3 DNA: TGCGCCAGCAGCCAAGAGTGGAACGTAGCGGGAACCGGGGAGCTGTTTTTT. Amino acid sequence: CASSQEWNVAGTGELFF.

This rearrangement joins TRBV4-2 to TRBJ2-3, with 10 bases that match TRBD2. V shed 2 bases, J shed 0 bases, and the junction held 11 bases outside the gene matches. The CDR3 contains 19 residues. CDR1 LGHNA and CDR2 YNFKEQ come from the germline V gene. The CDR3 loop is CASSQFVAGGYPSTDTQYF. CDR3 sequence (DNA): TGTGCCAGCAGCCAATTTGTAGCGGGAGGCTACCCTAGCACAGATACGCAGTATTTT.

The rearrangement uses TRBV24-1 and TRBJ2-7; 8 bases align to TRBD1. With 4 bases clipped from V and 5 bases from J, the junction kept 12 bases outside the gene matches. Germline assignment: CDR1 KGHDR and CDR2 SFDVKD. The CDR3 is 16 amino acids. CDR3 sequence: CATSDLSRTGSNEQYF. The DNA for the CDR3 is TGTGCCACCAGTGACCTAAGCCGGACAGGGTCCAACGAGCAGTACTTC.

This clone was observed once. The chain uses TRBV7-9 and TRBJ2-1; 11 bases map to TRBD2. This CDR3 has 15 amino acids. Germline V gene sequence: CDR1 SEHNR, CDR2 FQNEAQ (reference sequence). The trim removed 2 bases at V and 8 bases at J, leaving 5 bases unmatched. CDR3 nucleotides: TGTGCCAGCAGCTTAAGGACTAGCGGGCGGGATGAGCAGTTCTTC. Its translation is CASSLRTSGRDEQFF.

The table lists this clone with a count of one. J is TRBJ1-6 and V is TRBV3-1 (or the pseudogene TRBV3-2); 9 bases agree with TRBD1. V gave up 0 bases and J gave up 8 bases; unmatched junction bases: 8. CDR3 length equals 17 residues. Germline V gene sequence: CDR1 LGHDT, CDR2 YNNKEL (reference sequence). This CDR3 reads CASSQDRDRVADSPLHF. The CDR3 region has the DNA TGTGCCAGCAGCCAAGACCGGGACAGGGTTGCGGATTCACCCCTCCACTTT.

The rearrangement uses TRBV6-5 and TRBJ2-3; 7 bases are shared with TRBD2. Trimming removed 6 bases from V and 0 bases from J; junction bases left unmatched: 6. The germline CDR1 and CDR2 sequences are MNHEY and SVGAGI. The CDR3 length is 15 residues. The CDR3 here is CASRVSGTSTDTQYF. The CDR3 nucleotides are TGTGCCAGCAGGGTGAGCGGGACTAGCACAGATACGCAGTATTTT.

This chain uses TRBV7-9 with TRBJ2-1; TRBD2 agrees at 7 bases. The V and J ends lost 3 bases and 6 bases, in that order; junction bases with no gene match: 14. CDR3 length: 17 amino acids. Per germline, CDR1 SEHNR and CDR2 FQNEAQ (reference sequence). The CDR3 here is CASSFGVGGGSFNEQFF. For the CDR3, the DNA is TGTGCCAGCAGCTTCGGTGTCGGTGGCGGGAGCTTCAATGAGCAGTTCTTC.

The chain couples TRBV6-5 to TRBJ2-7, with 12 nucleotides matching TRBD1. The CDR3 has 15 amino acids. Trimming took 6 bases from V and 2 from J; bases not matched to a gene: 5. Germline V gene sequence: CDR1 MNHEY, CDR2 SVGAGI. In nucleotides, the CDR3 is TGTGCCAGCAGAAAAGGGGACAGGGGGCCCTACGAGCAGTACGTC. This encodes CASRKGDRGPYEQYV.

About this clone itself: Other DNA variants within this sample encode the same CDR3. The J gene is TRBJ1-5, the V gene TRBV28; perhaps TRBD1 as D (6 bases). Trimming cost V 6 bases and J 4 bases, with 10 bases left between them. Germline CDR1 and CDR2: MDHEN and SYDVKM. The CDR3 has 13 amino acids. The chain's CDR3 is CASSPTGNQPQHF. DNA of the CDR3: TGTGCCAGCAGCCCGACAGGAAATCAGCCCCAGCATTTT.

The rearrangement joins TRBV6-2 or TRBV6-3 to TRBJ1-4, with 7 nucleotides matching TRBD1. V shed 1 base and J 7 bases; nucleotides not matched to a gene: 21. From germline, CDR1 is MNHEY and CDR2 SVGEGT. This CDR3 spans 20 amino acids. The CDR3 DNA sequence: TGTGCCAGCAGTTACTTTCGTTTCTCGTCCGGCCGGGACAGCCGTGAAAAACTGTTTTTT. Translation: CASSYFRFSSGRDSREKLFF.

This chain connects TRBV6-1 to TRBJ1-3; unclear D gene. Trimming took off 0 bases at V and 2 bases at J, with 8 bases between the two ends. Germline CDR1 MNHNS, CDR2 SASEGT. The CDR3 has 15 residues. Written as DNA, the CDR3 is TGTGCCAGCAGTGAAGCTGCACGAGCTGGAAACACCATATATTTT. Amino acid sequence: CASSEAARAGNTIYF.

The genes are TRBV2 and TRBJ1-5; 8 bases align to TRBD1. The CDR3 has 19 amino acids. Trimming cost V 3 bases and J 0 bases; bases outside gene matches: 13. The germline gives CDR1 SNHLY, CDR2 FYNNEI. Written as DNA, the CDR3 is TGTGCCAGCAGTGACAGGGGGCAGGCCTCACCTTATAGCAATCAGCCCCAGCATTTT. This codes for CASSDRGQASPYSNQPQHF.

The rearrangement links TRBV6-1 to TRBJ2-5; maybe TRBD2 (6 bases). V was shortened by 5 bases and J by 7 bases, with 11 bases between the two germline ends. The CDR3 length is 12 residues. Germline V gene sequence: CDR1 MNHNS, CDR2 SASEGT. CDR3: CASSLPGGTQYF. The CDR3 bases are TGTGCCAGCAGTCTCCCCGGGGGGACCCAGTACTTC.

CDR3 nucleotides: TGTGCCACCAGCCTAGCGGGAGCCTCCTACAATGAGCAGTTCTTC. It yields the protein CATSLAGASYNEQFF. The chain carries TRBV24-1 and TRBJ2-1; 10 nucleotides line up with TRBD2. Germline V CDR1 and CDR2: KGHDR, SFDVKD. Germline trimming cut 7 bases from V and 0 bases from J; bases unmatched to any gene: 2. The CDR3 is 15 residues long.